The sample holds many counts of the clone carrying this T cell receptor beta chain. Unique molecular identifiers were incorporated into the prepared TCRbeta library. MiXCR was run by TCRdb on the PCR reads, yielding one entry per CDR3 protein. The sample lists about 110,000 distinct CDR3 sequences; approximately 10% were seen once. This sample was taken from a study of T-cell reconstitution after alpha-beta-depleted transplantation in children. Germline V gene lookup returns CDR1 KGHDR and CDR2 SFDVKD. V lost 5 bases, J lost 0 bases, and 7 bases lay in between. This CDR3 has 14 amino acids. The TCR sequence derives from a human donor who donated a stem cell graft to a child with acute lymphoblastic leukemia. Sequences were derived from PBMCs from the stem cell graft donor, sampled from the stem cell graft. This sequence joins TRBV24-1 and TRBJ1-5; D perhaps matches TRBD1 (6 bases). CDR3 bases: TGTGCCACCAGTGGGACAGATAGCAATCAGCCCCAGCATTTT. Protein product: CATSGTDSNQPQHF.